The clone carrying this T cell receptor (beta chain) was counted at least ten times. Its antigen is not known. Not enrolled were patients with uncontrolled infection, other autoimmune disease, pregnancy or lactation. The diagnostic basis comprised clinical symptoms, serum thyroxine and TRAb, thyroid ultrasound and orbital computed tomography. The data originate from a study of T cells in Graves' hyperthyroidism and ophthalmopathy. General observations from the study: Most expanded thyroid clonotypes above 0.001 recurred in blood.

Trimming removed 6 bases from V and 5 bases from J, with 7 bases in between. The CDR3 loop spans 11 amino acids. The CDR3 regions of TCR beta were amplified from RNA transcripts. Using the HTBI primer set, a first-round RT-PCR was run on the TCR CDR3. Using its own MiXCR run on the multiplex PCR reads, TCRdb lists one record per CDR3 protein. Of about 260,000 distinct CDR3 sequences in the sample, 25% are singletons; the top ten hold 20% to 30%. What was sequenced was blood. The chain uses TRBV12-3 or TRBV12-4 and TRBJ2-5; D is uncertain. The clonotype comes from a man aged 35-49 years with Graves' hyperthyroidism that later progressed to Graves' ophthalmopathy. In nucleotides, the CDR3 is TGTGCCAGCAGCGGCCGGGAGACCCAGTACTTC. Translation gives CASSGRETQYF.